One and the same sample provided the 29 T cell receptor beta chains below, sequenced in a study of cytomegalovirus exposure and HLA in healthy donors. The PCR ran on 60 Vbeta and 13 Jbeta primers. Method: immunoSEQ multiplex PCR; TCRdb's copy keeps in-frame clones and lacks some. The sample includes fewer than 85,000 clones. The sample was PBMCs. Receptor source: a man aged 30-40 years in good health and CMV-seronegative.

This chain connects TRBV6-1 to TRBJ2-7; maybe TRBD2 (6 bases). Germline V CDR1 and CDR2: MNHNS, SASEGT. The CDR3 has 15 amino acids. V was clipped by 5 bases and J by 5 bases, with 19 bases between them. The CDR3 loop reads CASSSPGTGAHEQYF. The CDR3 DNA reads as TGTGCCAGCAGTTCGCCCGGGACTGGGGCCCACGAGCAGTACTTC.

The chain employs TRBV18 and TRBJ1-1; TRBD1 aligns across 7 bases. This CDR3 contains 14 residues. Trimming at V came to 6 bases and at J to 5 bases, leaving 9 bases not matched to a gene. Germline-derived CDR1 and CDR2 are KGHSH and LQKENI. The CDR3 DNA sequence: TGTGCCAGCTCGCCCGGGACAGACCTTACTGAAGCTTTCTTT. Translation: CASSPGTDLTEAFF.

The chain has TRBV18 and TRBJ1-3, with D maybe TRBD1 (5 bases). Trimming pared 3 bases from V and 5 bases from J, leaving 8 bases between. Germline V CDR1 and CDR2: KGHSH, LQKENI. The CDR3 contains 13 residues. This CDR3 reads CASSPSGRNTIYF. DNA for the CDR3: TGTGCCAGCTCACCCTCAGGGAGAAACACCATATATTTT.

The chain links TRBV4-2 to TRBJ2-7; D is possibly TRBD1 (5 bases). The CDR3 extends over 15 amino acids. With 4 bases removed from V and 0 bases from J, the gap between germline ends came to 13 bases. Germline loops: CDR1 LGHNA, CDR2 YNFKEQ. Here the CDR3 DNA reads TGTGCCAGCAGCCCGACACTGGGGCGCTCCTACGAGCAGTACTTC. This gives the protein CASSPTLGRSYEQYF.

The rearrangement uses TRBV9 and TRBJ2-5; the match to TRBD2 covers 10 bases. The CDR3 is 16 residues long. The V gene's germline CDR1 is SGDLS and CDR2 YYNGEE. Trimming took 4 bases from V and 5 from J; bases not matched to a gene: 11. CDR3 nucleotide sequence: TGTGCCAGCAGCCGTAGCGTACTAGCGGGGAAGGAGACCCAGTACTTC. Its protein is CASSRSVLAGKETQYF.

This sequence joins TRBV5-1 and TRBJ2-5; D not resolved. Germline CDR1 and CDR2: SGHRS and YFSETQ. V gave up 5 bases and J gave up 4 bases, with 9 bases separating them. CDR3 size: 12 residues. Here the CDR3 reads CASSKTTETQYF. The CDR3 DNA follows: TGCGCCAGCAGTAAAACAACAGAGACCCAGTACTTC.

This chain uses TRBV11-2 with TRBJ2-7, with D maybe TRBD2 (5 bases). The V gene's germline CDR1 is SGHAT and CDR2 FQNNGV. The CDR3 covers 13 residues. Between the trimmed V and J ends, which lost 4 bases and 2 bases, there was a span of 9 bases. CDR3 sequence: CASSSRDAYEQYF. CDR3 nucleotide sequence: TGTGCCAGCAGCTCCCGGGATGCCTACGAGCAGTACTTC.

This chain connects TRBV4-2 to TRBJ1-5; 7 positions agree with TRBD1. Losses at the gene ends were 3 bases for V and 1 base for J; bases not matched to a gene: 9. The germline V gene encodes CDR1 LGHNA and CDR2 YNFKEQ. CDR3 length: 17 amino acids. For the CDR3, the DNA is TGTGCCAGCAGCCAGATAGGGGAACAGGGGAGCAATCAGCCCCAGCATTTT. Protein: CASSQIGEQGSNQPQHF.

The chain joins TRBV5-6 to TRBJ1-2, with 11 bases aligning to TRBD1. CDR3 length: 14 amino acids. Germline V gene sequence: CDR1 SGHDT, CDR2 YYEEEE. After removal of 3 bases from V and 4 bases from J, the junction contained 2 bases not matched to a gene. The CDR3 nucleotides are TGTGCCAGCAGCTGGGGGACAGGGGGCTATGGCTACACCTTC. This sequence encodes CASSWGTGGYGYTF.

The CDR3 region is CASSDALNTQYF. CDR3 in DNA: TGCGCCAGCAGTGATGCGTTGAATACGCAGTATTTT. This chain uses TRBV10-1 with TRBJ2-3, with D unresolved. This CDR3 contains 12 residues. Deletions cut 3 bases from V and 7 bases from J, with 8 bases between. Germline V lookup: CDR1 WNHNN, CDR2 SYGVQD (reference sequence).

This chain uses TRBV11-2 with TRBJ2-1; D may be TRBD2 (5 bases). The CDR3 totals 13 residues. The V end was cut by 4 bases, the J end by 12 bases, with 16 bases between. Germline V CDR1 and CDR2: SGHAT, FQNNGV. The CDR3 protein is CASSSILPGWQFF. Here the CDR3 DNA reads TGTGCCAGCAGCTCCATCCTGCCGGGATGGCAGTTCTTC.

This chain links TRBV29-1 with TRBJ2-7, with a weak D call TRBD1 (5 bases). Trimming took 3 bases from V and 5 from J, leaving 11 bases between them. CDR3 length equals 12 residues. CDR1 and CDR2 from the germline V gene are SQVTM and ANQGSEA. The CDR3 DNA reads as TGCAGCGTTGACAAGGGGATTGACGAGCAGTACTTC. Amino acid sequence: CSVDKGIDEQYF.

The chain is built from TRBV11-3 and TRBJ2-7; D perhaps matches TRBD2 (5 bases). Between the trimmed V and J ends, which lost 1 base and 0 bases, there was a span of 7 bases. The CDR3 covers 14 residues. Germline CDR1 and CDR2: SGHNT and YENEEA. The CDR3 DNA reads TGTGCCAGCAGCTTAGTTACTAGCTCCTACGAGCAGTACTTC. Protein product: CASSLVTSSYEQYF.

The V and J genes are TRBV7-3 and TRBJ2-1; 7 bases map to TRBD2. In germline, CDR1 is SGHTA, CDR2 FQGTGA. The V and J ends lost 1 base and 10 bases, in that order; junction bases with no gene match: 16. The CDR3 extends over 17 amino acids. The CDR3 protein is CASSLIRGAGKRGEQFF. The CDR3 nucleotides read TGTGCCAGCAGCTTAATCCGAGGAGCGGGGAAACGGGGGGAGCAGTTCTTC.

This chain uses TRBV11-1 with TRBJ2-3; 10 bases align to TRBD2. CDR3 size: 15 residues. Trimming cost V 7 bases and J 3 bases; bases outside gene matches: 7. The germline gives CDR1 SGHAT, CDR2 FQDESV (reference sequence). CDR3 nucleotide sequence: TGTGCCAGCACCTCTAGCGGGGGCAGGACAGATACGCAGTATTTT. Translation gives CASTSSGGRTDTQYF.

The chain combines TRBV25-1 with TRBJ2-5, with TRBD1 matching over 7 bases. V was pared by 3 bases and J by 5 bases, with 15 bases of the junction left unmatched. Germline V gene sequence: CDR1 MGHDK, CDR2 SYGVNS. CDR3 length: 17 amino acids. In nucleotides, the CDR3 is TGTGCCAGCAGTGACCCTAAAACAGGGGCGCCTGCGGAGACCCAGTACTTC. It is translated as CASSDPKTGAPAETQYF. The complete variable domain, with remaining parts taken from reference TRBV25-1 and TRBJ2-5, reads EADIYQTPRYLVIGTGKKITLECSQTMGHDKMYWYQQDPGMELHLIHYSYGVNSTEKGDLSSESTVSRIRTEHFPLTLESARPSHTSQYLCASSDPKTGAPAETQYFGPGTRLLVL.

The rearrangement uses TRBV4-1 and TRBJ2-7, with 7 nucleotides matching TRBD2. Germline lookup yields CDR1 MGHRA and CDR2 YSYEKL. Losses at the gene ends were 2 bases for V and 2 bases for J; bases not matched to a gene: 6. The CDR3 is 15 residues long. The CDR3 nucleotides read TGCGCCAGCAGCCAACGACTAGCCGCGGCCTACGAGCAGTACTTC. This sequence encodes CASSQRLAAAYEQYF.

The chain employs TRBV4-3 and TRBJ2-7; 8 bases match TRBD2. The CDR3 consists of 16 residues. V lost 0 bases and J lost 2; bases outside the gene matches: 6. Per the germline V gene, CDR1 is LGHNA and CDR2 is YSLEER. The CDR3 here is CASSQEGAGEAYEQYF. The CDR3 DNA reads TGCGCCAGCAGCCAAGAGGGAGCGGGAGAAGCCTACGAGCAGTACTTC.

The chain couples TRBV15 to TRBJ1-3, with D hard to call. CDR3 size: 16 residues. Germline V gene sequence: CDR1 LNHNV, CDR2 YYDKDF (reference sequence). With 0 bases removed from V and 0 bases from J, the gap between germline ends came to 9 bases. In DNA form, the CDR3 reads TGTGCCACCAGCAGAGATTGGGAGAGCTCTGGAAACACCATATATTTT. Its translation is CATSRDWESSGNTIYF.

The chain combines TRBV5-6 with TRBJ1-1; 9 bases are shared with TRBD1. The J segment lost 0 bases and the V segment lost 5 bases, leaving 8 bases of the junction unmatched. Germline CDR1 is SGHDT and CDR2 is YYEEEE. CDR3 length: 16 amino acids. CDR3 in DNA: TGTGCCAGCAGGCGGGACAGGGCTGTGATGAACACTGAAGCTTTCTTT. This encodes CASRRDRAVMNTEAFF.

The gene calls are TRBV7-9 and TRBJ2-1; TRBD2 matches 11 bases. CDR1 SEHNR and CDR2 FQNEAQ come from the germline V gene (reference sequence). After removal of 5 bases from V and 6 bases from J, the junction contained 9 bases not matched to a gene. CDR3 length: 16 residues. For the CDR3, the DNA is TGTGCCAGCAGCCCGCTCCTAGCGGGAGGCCTCAATGAGCAGTTCTTC. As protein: CASSPLLAGGLNEQFF.

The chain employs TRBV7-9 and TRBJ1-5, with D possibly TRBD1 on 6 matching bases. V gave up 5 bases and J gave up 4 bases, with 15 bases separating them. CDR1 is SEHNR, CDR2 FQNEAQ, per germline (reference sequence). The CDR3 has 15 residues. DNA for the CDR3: TGTGCCAGCAGCCCTTCAGGGGAGGGGAATCAGCCCCAGCATTTT. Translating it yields CASSPSGEGNQPQHF.

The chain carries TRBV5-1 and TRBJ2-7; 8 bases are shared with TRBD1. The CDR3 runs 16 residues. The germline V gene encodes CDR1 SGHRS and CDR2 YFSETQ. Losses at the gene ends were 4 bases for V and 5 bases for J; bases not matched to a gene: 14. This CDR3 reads CASSTLPRQGSHEQYF. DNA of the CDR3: TGCGCCAGCAGCACCTTACCCAGACAGGGGTCCCACGAGCAGTACTTC.

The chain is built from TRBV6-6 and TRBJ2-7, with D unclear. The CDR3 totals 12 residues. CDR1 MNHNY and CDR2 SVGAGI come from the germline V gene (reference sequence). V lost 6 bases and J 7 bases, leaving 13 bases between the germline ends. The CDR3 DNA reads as TGTGCCAGCAGATCGTCAATCGGGGAGCAGTACTTC. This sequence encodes CASRSSIGEQYF.

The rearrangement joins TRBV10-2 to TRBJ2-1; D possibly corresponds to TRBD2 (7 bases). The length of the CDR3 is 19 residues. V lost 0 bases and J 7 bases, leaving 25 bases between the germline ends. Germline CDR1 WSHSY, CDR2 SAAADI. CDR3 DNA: TGCGCCAGCAGTGAGTCCCCTTGGAGAGGGGGGGTAACGCCTAATGAGCAGTTCTTC. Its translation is CASSESPWRGGVTPNEQFF.

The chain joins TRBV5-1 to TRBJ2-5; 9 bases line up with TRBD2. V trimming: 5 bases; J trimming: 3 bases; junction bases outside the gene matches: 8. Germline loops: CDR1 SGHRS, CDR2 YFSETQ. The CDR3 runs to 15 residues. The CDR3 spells CASRVASGKEETQYF. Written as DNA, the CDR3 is TGCGCCAGCAGGGTAGCTAGCGGGAAGGAAGAGACCCAGTACTTC.

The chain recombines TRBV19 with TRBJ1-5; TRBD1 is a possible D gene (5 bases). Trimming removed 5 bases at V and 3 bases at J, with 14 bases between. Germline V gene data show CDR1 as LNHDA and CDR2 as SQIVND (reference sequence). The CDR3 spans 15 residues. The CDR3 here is CASSGAGRYNQPQHF. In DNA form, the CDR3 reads TGTGCCAGTAGTGGGGCGGGACGGTACAATCAGCCCCAGCATTTT.

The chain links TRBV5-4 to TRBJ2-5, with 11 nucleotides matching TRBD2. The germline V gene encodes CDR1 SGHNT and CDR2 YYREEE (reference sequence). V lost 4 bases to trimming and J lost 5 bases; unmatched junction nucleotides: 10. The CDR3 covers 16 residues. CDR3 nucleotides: TGTGCCAGCAGCCTCGTTAGCGGGGGGGCGGGGGAGACCCAGTACTTC. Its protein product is CASSLVSGGAGETQYF.

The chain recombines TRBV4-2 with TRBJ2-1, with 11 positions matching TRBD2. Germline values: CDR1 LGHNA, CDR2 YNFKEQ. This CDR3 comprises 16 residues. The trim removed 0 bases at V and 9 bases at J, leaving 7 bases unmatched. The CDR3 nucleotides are TGTGCCAGCAGCCAAGAAATTAGCGGGAGGGCTGGTGAGCAGTTCTTC. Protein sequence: CASSQEISGRAGEQFF.